A selection of T cell receptor beta chains follows, all from one sample in a study of persistence of HIV-infected CD4 T cells. Profiling relied on immunoSEQ multiplex PCR, and the TCRdb table lists in-frame clones only, not all of them. The sample holds about 40,000 clones, around 78% seen once. For these TCRs, the target antigens are not known. This specimen consisted of CD4+ T cells sorted from PBMCs after approximately 19-hour stimulation, obtained from a patient who received antiretroviral therapy. Receptors were obtained from an adult man with HIV who was CMV-seropositive. CDR3s include the opening cysteine and the closing phenylalanine or tryptophan. A D gene is named only where the DNA matches it firmly. Size values are once, few and many counts, or a class for expanded clones, and some rows have none.

TRBJ2-5 . TRBD2 TRBV7-2 CASSLVASGRETQYF TGTGCCAGCAGCTTAGTGGCTAGCGGGAGGGAGACCCAGTACTTC
TRBJ2-7 . . TRBV10-3 CAISEHKGQLIYEQYF TGTGCCATCAGTGAGCATAAGGGGCAGTTGATCTACGAGCAGTACTTC
TRBJ1-1 once TRBD1 TRBV24-1 CATSDPWTGRPFF TGTGCCACCAGTGATCCGTGGACAGGGCGGCCTTTCTTT
TRBJ2-3 . . TRBV2 CASSPVGGRRQTDTQYF TGTGCCAGCAGTCCGGTAGGGGGGCGCAGACAGACAGATACGCAGTATTTT
TRBJ1-3 . . TRBV10-3 CAISDPDSSGNTIYF TGTGCCATCAGTGATCCGGACAGCTCTGGAAACACCATATATTTT
TRBJ1-4 . . TRBV6-5 CASSYSLGGLGEKLFF TGTGCCAGCAGTTACTCGTTGGGGGGGCTTGGTGAAAAACTGTTTTTT
TRBJ1-5 . TRBD1 TRBV30 CAWSERGQGNQPQHF TGTGCCTGGAGTGAAAGAGGACAGGGGAATCAGCCCCAGCATTTT
TRBJ2-3 few TRBD2 TRBV4-2 CASSLGLAATDTQYF TGTGCCAGCAGCCTGGGACTAGCGGCCACAGATACGCAGTATTTT
TRBJ1-1 . TRBD1 TRBV25-1 CASALQGGDTEAFF TGTGCCAGCGCCCTACAGGGGGGGGACACTGAAGCTTTCTTT
TRBJ1-5 . TRBD1 TRBV24-1 CATSARTGVHHGPQHF TGTGCCACCAGTGCCAGGACAGGGGTCCATCACGGGCCCCAGCATTTT
TRBJ1-6 . TRBD1 TRBV18 CASSPVGQGRVSPLHF TGTGCCAGCTCACCCGTCGGACAGGGTAGGGTTTCACCCCTCCACTTT